One sample yielded the 12 T cell receptor beta chains listed below, sequenced in a study of CDR3 diversity in severe acne. TCRdb ran MiXCR on the PCR reads and lists one entry per CDR3 protein. The table lists around 83,000 distinct CDR3 sequences, about 53% of them singletons. The sequenced sample consisted of blood. The source is a male donor with severe acne vulgaris.

This clonotype occurred once. The V call is TRBV2, the J call TRBJ1-2; unclear D gene. Germline CDR1 is SNHLY and CDR2 is FYNNEI. Trimming took 4 bases from V and 5 from J, leaving 11 bases between them. The CDR3 spans 13 residues. This CDR3 is CASSARTGYGYTF. In DNA form, the CDR3 reads TGTGCCAGCAGTGCCCGGACGGGTTATGGCTACACCTTC.

V gene TRBV5-1 combines with J gene TRBJ1-4; the match to TRBD1 covers 8 bases. With 2 bases clipped from V and 8 bases from J, the junction kept 5 bases outside the gene matches. CDR3 length: 14 residues. The germline V gene has CDR1 SGHRS and CDR2 YFSETQ. In DNA, the CDR3 is TGCGCCAGCAGCTTTCAGGGGGCATCGGAAAAACTGTTTTTT. Translated, it gives CASSFQGASEKLFF.

This clonotype occurred many times. J is TRBJ1-5 and V is TRBV6-5; D is uncertain. Trimming stripped 2 bases from V and 2 bases from J, with 10 bases between. Germline assignment: CDR1 MNHEY and CDR2 SVGAGI. The CDR3 totals 15 residues. The CDR3 nucleotides are TGTGCCAGCAGTTACGTACCCCCTGGCAATCAGCCCCAGCATTTT. It specifies CASSYVPPGNQPQHF.

This chain joins TRBV5-5 and TRBJ2-1; D may be TRBD2 (5 bases). This CDR3 has 15 amino acids. Trimming left V 6 bases short and J 4 bases short, with 17 bases between. Germline V gene data show CDR1 as SGHKS and CDR2 as YYEKEE (reference sequence). CDR3 protein: CASILDGVSYNEQFF. CDR3 bases: TGTGCCAGCATTCTCGACGGGGTCTCATACAATGAGCAGTTCTTC. Full variable domain (rest looked up from reference TRBV5-5 and TRBJ2-1): DAGVTQSPTHLIKTRGQQVTLRCSPISGHKSVSWYQQVLGQGPQFIFQYYEKEERGRGNFPDRFSARQFPNYSSELNVNALLLGDSALYLCASILDGVSYNEQFFGPGTRLTVL.

The V and J genes are TRBV29-1 and TRBJ1-1; possibly TRBD1 for D (5 bases). V was pared by 3 bases and J by 3 bases, with 8 bases between. Per the germline V gene, CDR1 is SQVTM and CDR2 is ANQGSEA. The CDR3 length is 12 residues. CDR3 region: CSVDSRDTEAFF. The CDR3, as DNA: TGCAGCGTTGATTCCAGGGACACTGAAGCTTTCTTT. Full variable domain (outside the CDR3, taken from reference TRBV29-1 and TRBJ1-1): SAVISQKPSRDICQRGTSLTIQCQVDSQVTMMFWYRQQPGQSLTLIATANQGSEATYESGFVIDKFPISRPNLTFSTLTVSNMSPEDSSIYLCSVDSRDTEAFFGQGTRLTVV.

About this clonotype: One base away lies a much larger clone, so this may be a sequencing read error. This sequence joins TRBV7-7 and TRBJ2-1, with no clear D. Germline V lookup: CDR1 SSHAT, CDR2 FNYEAQ (reference sequence). The CDR3 extends over 15 amino acids. Trimming shortened V by 4 bases and J by 2 bases, and 12 bases separated the two germline ends. CDR3 amino acids: CASSSDSSPYNEQFF. In DNA, the CDR3 is TGTGCCAGCAGCTCTGATTCTTCCCCCTACAATGAGCAGTTCTTC.

V is TRBV6-5 and J is TRBJ1-5, with D hard to call. The V gene's germline CDR1 is MNHEY and CDR2 SVGAGI. This CDR3 has 13 amino acids. Trimming cost V 5 bases and J 4 bases, with 9 bases left between them. The CDR3 region is CASSEGPNQPQHF. CDR3 in DNA: TGTGCCAGCAGTGAAGGCCCGAATCAGCCCCAGCATTTT.

The chain links TRBV9 to TRBJ2-2, with 9 bases fitting TRBD2. The V gene's germline CDR1 is SGDLS and CDR2 YYNGEE. This CDR3 is built from 17 residues. The V and J ends lost 2 bases and 6 bases, in that order; junction bases with no gene match: 11. The CDR3 loop reads CASSVYRTSVNAGELFF. CDR3 sequence (DNA): TGTGCCAGCAGCGTTTACAGGACTAGCGTTAACGCCGGGGAGCTGTTTTTT.

The rearrangement uses TRBV10-3 and TRBJ1-1; 7 bases are a match to TRBD1. Per the germline V gene, CDR1 is ENHRY and CDR2 is SYGVKD. This CDR3 comprises 13 residues. V lost 3 bases, J lost 6 bases, and 4 bases stayed unmatched. The CDR3 loop reads CAISDRQGAEAFF. The DNA of the CDR3 is TGTGCCATCAGTGACCGGCAGGGGGCTGAAGCTTTCTTT.

CDR3 DNA sequence: TGTGCCAGCAGTTACTTGGACAGATACACTGAAGCTTTCTTT. Its translation is CASSYLDRYTEAFF. This chain links TRBV6-5 with TRBJ1-1; TRBD1 is a possible D gene (6 bases). V dropped 1 base and J dropped 3 bases, with 9 bases sitting between them. The germline V gene has CDR1 MNHEY and CDR2 SVGAGI. The CDR3 has 14 residues.

In regard to this clonotype: Just one base apart from a much larger clone, this may be a read error. The conserved phenylalanine or tryptophan is not found at the CDR3 terminus, so this likely reflects a read error. The rearrangement joins TRBV2 to TRBJ1-2, with unresolved D. CDR1 SNHLY and CDR2 FYNNEI come from the germline V gene. Trimming took 3 bases from V and 0 from J, leaving 14 bases between them. The CDR3 is 16 residues long. Here the CDR3 reads CASSELKPQANYGYTS. CDR3 nucleotide sequence: TGTGCCAGCAGTGAGCTCAAGCCCCAAGCTAACTATGGCTACACCTCC.

On this clonotype: The junction and the germline gene differ at one end; a read error may be behind it. The V gene is TRBV4-2, the J gene TRBJ2-5; TRBD1 matches 9 bases. The germline CDR1 and CDR2 sequences are LGHNA and YNFKEQ. This CDR3 has 15 residues. The CDR3 DNA is TGTGCCAGCAGCCAAGAAGGGACAGGGAAAGAGGCCCAGTACTTC. Its protein product is CASSQEGTGKEAQYF.